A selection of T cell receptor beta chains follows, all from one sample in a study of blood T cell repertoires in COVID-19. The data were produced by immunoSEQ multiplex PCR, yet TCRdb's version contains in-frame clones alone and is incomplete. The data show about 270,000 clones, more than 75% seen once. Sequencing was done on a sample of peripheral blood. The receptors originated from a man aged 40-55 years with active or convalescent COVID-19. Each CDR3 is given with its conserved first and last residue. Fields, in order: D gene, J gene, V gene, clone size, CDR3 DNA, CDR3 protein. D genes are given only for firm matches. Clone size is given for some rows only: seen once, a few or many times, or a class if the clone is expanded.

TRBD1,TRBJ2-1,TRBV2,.,TGTGCCAGCAGGGGGGACAGGGATGTGGGAAATGAGCAGTTCTTC,CASRGDRDVGNEQFF
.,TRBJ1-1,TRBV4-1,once,TGCGCCAGCAGCCCCAGGGGCGGGGGGTTTGTTGAAGCTTTCTTT,CASSPRGGGFVEAFF
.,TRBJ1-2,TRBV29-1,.,TGCAGCGTTGAAGGGAGTAGCTATGGCTACACCTTC,CSVEGSSYGYTF
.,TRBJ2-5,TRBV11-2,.,TGTGCCAGCAGCTTAGTTGGGGGGGCTCGAGAGACCCAGTACTTC,CASSLVGGARETQYF
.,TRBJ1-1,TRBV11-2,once,TGTGCCAGCAGCCCCGGGTGGTTGAACACTGAAGCTTTCTTT,CASSPGWLNTEAFF
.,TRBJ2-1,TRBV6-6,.,TGTGCCAGCAGTTACCTGAGAAGCTACAATGAGCAGTTCTTC,CASSYLRSYNEQFF
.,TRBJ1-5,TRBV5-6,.,TGTGCCAGCAGCTTGTTGGGCGCGAGCACTCAGCCCCAGCATTTT,CASSLLGASTQPQHF
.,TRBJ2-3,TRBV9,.,TGTGCCAGCAGCGTGGGCCAAGGAGGAACTAGCACAGATACGCAGTATTTT,CASSVGQGGTSTDTQYF
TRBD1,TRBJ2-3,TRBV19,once,TGTGCCAGTAGTATAGATCGTGGGTCAGGGGGCTCGGATACGCAGTATTTT,CASSIDRGSGGSDTQYF
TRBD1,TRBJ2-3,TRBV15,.,TGTGCCACCAGCAAGACAGGGAACACAGATACGCAGTATTTT,CATSKTGNTDTQYF
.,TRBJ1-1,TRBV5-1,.,TGCGCCAGCAGCTTGCAGGAGGGTGGCACTGAAGCTTTCTTT,CASSLQEGGTEAFF
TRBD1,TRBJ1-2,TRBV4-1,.,TGCGCCAGCAGCCAAGCCTCCGACCGCACAGGGGTTGGCTACACCTTC,CASSQASDRTGVGYTF
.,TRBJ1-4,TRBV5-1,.,TGCGCCAGCAGCGAATCGGTGACATCTAATGAAAAACTGTTTTTT,CASSESVTSNEKLFF
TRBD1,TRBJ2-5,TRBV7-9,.,TGTGCCAGCAGCTCCCGGGACAGCCAAGAGACCCAGTACTTC,CASSSRDSQETQYF
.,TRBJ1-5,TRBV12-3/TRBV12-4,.,TGTGCCAGCAGTTTAGTAGGAGGGCAGCCCCAGCATTTT,CASSLVGGQPQHF
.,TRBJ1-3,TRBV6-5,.,TGTGCCAGCAGTCCAGGTTTCTCTGGAAACACCATATATTTT,CASSPGFSGNTIYF
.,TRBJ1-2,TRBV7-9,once,TGTGCCAGCAGCCCAGGTGCAGTCTATGGCTACACCTTC,CASSPGAVYGYTF
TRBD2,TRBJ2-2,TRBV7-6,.,TGTGCCAGCAGCTTGGGACTAGCGGGAGAATGGGAGCTGTTTTTT,CASSLGLAGEWELFF
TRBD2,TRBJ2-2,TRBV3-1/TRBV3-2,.,TGTGCCAGCAGCCCCTCCTGGTGGCTAGCGGATTACACCGGGGAGCTGTTTTTT,CASSPSWWLADYTGELFF
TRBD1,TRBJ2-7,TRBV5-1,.,TGCGCCAGCAGCCCCGGGACAGGGATTTTGGGCGAGCAGTACTTC,CASSPGTGILGEQYF
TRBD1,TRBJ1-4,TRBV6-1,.,TGTGCCAGCAGTGAGAAGAGGGGGCCGTATGAAAAACTGTTTTTT,CASSEKRGPYEKLFF
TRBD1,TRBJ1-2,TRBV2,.,TGTGCCAGCCGGCCCGGGACAGGGAACTATGGCTACACCTTC,CASRPGTGNYGYTF
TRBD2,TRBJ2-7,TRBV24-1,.,TGTGCCACCTGTAGCGGGAGGGACTACGAGCAGTACTTC,CATCSGRDYEQYF
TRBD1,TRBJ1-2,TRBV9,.,TGTGCCAGCAGCCCCAACCTTGACAGGGCCTATGGCTACACCTTC,CASSPNLDRAYGYTF
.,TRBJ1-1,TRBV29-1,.,TGCAGCGTTGAAGATCCCTACCATCAGGTGCCTGAAGCTTTCTTT,CSVEDPYHQVPEAFF
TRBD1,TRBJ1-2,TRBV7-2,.,TGTGCCAGCAGCTACGGGACAGGGGCGAAAGGCTACACCTTC,CASSYGTGAKGYTF
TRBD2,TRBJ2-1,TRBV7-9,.,TGTGCCAGCAGCTTTTCGAGCGGGGGTCGTGATGAGCAGTTCTTC,CASSFSSGGRDEQFF